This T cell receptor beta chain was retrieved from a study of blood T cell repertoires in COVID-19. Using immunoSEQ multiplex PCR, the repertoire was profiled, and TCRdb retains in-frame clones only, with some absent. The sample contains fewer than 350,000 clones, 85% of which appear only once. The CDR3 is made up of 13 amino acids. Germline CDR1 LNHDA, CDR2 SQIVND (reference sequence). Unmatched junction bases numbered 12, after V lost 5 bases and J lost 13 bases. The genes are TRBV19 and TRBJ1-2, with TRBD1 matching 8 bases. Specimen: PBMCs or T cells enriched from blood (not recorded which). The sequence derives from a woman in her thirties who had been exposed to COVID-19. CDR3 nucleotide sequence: TGTGCCAGTAGTGATTATACTGACAGGGGACGCACCTTC. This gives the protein CASSDYTDRGRTF.